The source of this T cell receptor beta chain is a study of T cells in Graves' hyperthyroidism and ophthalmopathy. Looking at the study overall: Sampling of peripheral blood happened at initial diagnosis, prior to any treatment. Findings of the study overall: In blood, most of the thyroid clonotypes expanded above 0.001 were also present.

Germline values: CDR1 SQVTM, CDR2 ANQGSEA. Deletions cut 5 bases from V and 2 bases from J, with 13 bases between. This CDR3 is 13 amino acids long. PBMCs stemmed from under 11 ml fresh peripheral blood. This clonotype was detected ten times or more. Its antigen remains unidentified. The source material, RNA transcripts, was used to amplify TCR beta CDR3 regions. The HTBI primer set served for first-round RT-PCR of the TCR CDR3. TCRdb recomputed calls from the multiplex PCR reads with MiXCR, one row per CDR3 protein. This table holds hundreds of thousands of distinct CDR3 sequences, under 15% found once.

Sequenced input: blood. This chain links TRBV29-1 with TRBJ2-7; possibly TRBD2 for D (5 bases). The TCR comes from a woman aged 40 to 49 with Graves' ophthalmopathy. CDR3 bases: TGCAGCGTTACCGGGGTACTTCCCTACGAGCAGTACTTC. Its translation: CSVTGVLPYEQYF.